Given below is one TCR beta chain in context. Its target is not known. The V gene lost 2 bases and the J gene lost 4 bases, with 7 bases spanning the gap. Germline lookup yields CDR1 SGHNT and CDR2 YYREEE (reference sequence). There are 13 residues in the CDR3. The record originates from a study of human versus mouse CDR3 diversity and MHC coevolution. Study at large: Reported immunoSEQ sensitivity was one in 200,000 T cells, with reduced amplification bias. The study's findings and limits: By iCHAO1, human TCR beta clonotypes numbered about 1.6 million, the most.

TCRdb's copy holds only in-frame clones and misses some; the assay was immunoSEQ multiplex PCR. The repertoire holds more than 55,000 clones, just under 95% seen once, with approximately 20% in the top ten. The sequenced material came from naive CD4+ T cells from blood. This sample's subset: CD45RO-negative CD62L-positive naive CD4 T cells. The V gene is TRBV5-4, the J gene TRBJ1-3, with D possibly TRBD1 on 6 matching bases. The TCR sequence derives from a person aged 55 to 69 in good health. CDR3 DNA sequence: TGTGCCAGCAGCTTTCAGGGGGGAAACACCATATATTTT. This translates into CASSFQGGNTIYF.